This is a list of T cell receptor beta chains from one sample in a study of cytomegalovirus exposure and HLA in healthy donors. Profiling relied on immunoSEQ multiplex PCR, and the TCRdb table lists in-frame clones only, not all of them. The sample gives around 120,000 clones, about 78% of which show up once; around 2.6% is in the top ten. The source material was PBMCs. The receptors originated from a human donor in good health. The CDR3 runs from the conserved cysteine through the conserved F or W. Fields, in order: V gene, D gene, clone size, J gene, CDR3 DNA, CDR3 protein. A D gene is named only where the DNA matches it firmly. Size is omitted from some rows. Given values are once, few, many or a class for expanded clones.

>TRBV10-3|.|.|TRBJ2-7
TGTGCCATCAGAGCCACCGGGACAATGGGCGAGCAGTACTTC
CAIRATGTMGEQYF
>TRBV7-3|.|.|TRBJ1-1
TGTGCCAGCAGCCTACAGGGCCCGTCGAACACTGAAGCTTTCTTT
CASSLQGPSNTEAFF
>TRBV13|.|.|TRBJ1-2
TGTGCCAGCAGCTTTAGGAGCAGGAGGCTACAGGGCTACACCTTC
CASSFRSRRLQGYTF
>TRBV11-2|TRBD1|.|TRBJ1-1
TGTGCCAGCAGCTTAGAGGCCGGACAGGGCTTAGGGAACACTGAAGCTTTCTTT
CASSLEAGQGLGNTEAFF
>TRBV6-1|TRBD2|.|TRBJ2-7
TGTGCCAGCAGTGAACGGGTAGCGGGGGGTTGCGAGCAGTACTTC
CASSERVAGGCEQYF
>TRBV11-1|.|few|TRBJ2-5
TGTGCCAGCAGCCGAACCACAGGGAAAGAGACCCAGTACTTC
CASSRTTGKETQYF
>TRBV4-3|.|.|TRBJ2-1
TGCGCCAGCAGCCAAGAACAGGGCTATGAGCAGTTCTTC
CASSQEQGYEQFF
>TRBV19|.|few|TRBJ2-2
TGTGCCAGTAGTACAGCCGGGGAGCTGTTTTTT
CASSTAGELFF
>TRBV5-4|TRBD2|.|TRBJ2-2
TGTGCCAGCAGCCCGACTAGCGGGAGGGCCGCGGGGGAGCTGTTTTTT
CASSPTSGRAAGELFF
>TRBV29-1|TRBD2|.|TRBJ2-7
TGCAGCGTGCTGGGACTAGCGAGAAACGAGCAGTACTTC
CSVLGLARNEQYF
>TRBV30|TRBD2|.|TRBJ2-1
TGTGCCTGGAGAAGAAGTGGCGGGAGCAATGAGCAGTTCTTC
CAWRRSGGSNEQFF
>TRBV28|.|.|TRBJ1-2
TGTGCCAGCACCCCTGCCGGCTATGGCTACACCTTC
CASTPAGYGYTF
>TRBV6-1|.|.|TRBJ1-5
TGTGCCAGCAGTGAGGCCAGGGACAATCAGCCCCAGCATTTT
CASSEARDNQPQHF
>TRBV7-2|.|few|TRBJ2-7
TGTGCCAGCAACTTAGTCGCAGATCGCGAGCAGTACTTC
CASNLVADREQYF
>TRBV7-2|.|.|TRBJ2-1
TGTGCCAGCAGCTCCCCCCCTAGTTCTGAGCAGTTCTTC
CASSSPPSSEQFF
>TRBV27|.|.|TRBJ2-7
TGTGCCAGCAGTTTTCCCCCCATCTACGAGCAGTACTTC
CASSFPPIYEQYF
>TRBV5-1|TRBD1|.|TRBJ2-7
TGCGCCAGCAGCTTCCAGGGGGCGAGAAGCTCCTACGAGCAGTACTTC
CASSFQGARSSYEQYF
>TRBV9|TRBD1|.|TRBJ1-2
TGTGCCAGCAGCCAGGGACAGGGAGATGGCTACACCTTC
CASSQGQGDGYTF
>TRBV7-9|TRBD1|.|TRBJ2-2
TGTGCCAGCAGCTCGGACAGGGCTCCCACCGGGGAGCTGTTTTTT
CASSSDRAPTGELFF
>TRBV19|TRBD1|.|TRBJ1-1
TGTGCCAGTAGTATGACAGGGGTGAACACTGAAGCTTTCTTT
CASSMTGVNTEAFF
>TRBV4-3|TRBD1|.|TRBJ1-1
TGCGCCAGCAGCCCAGACAGGGGGCGGACTGAAGCTTTCTTT
CASSPDRGRTEAFF
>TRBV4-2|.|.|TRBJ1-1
TGTGCCAGCAGCGCCTGGGGACAAATGAACACTGAAGCTTTCTTT
CASSAWGQMNTEAFF
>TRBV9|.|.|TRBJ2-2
TGTGCCAGCAGCGTAGAAACGGGCACCGGGGAGCTGTTTTTT
CASSVETGTGELFF
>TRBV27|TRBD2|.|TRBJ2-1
TGTGCCAGCAGACCGACCGGGACTACCCCCTACAATGAGCAGTTCTTC
CASRPTGTTPYNEQFF
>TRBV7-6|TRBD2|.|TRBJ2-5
TGTGCCAGCAGCCCCCTGGGACTAGGAAAAGAGACCCAGTACTTC
CASSPLGLGKETQYF
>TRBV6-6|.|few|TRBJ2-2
TGTGCCAGCAGTTACTTGCGGGGAGATGGGGAGCTGTTTTTT
CASSYLRGDGELFF
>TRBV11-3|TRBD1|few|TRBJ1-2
TGTGCCAGCAGCCCCGGACAGGGGATTAACTATGGCTACACCTTC
CASSPGQGINYGYTF
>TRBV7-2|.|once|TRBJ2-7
TGTGCCAGCAGCGCAAATCCGGGACAACTCTACGAGCAGTACTTC
CASSANPGQLYEQYF
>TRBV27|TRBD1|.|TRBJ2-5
TGTGCCAGCAGTTTACTAGGGAGGACAGGGCAAGAGACCCAGTACTTC
CASSLLGRTGQETQYF
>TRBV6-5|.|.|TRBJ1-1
TGTGCCAGCAGTTATCTCCCCCTCGGGAGGAGGACTGAAGCTTTCTTT
CASSYLPLGRRTEAFF
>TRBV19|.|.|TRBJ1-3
TGTGCCAGTAGTCTCTTGCCCAGGGCCACCTCTGGAAACACCATATATTTT
CASSLLPRATSGNTIYF
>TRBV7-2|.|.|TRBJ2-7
TGTGCCAGCAGCTTAGATGGGGCCGAGTACTTC
CASSLDGAEYF
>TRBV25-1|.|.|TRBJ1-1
TGTGCCAGCAGTGACGGCAGGGCGGCCCTGAACACTGAAGCTTTCTTT
CASSDGRAALNTEAFF
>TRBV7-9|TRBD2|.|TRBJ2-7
TGTGCCAGCAGCTGGGCGGTAGCGGGGCTTATCGACGAGCAGTACTTC
CASSWAVAGLIDEQYF
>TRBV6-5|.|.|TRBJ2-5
TGTGCCAGCAGTTACTCCCTACTAGGGCAAGAGACCCAGTACTTC
CASSYSLLGQETQYF
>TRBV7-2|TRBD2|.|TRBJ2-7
TGTGCCAGCAGCTTTGATGCTAGCGGCGGCGGGGAGCAGTACTTC
CASSFDASGGGEQYF
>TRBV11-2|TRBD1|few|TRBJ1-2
TGTGCCAGCAGCAGCCGACAGGGGTATCGGGATGGCTACACCTTC
CASSSRQGYRDGYTF
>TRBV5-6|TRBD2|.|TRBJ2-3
TGTGCCAGCAGTAGGCTAGCGGGTCCCACAGATACGCAGTATTTT
CASSRLAGPTDTQYF
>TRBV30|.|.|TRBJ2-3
TGTGCCTGGAGTGCGACAGGAACTTACACAGATACGCAGTATTTT
CAWSATGTYTDTQYF